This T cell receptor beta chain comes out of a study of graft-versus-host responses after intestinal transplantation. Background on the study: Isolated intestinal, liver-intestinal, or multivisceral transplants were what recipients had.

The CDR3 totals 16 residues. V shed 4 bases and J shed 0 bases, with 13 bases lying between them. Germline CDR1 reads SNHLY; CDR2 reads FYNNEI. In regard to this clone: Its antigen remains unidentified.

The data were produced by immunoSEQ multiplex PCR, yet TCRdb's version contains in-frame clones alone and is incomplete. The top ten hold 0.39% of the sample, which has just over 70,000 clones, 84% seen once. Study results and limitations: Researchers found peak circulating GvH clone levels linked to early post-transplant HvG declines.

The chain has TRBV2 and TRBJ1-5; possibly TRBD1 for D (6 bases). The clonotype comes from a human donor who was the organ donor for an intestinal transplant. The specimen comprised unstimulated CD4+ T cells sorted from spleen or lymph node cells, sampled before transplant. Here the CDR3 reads CASSGIHRDSNQPQHF. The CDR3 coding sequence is TGTGCCAGCAGTGGGATCCACAGGGATAGCAATCAGCCCCAGCATTTT.